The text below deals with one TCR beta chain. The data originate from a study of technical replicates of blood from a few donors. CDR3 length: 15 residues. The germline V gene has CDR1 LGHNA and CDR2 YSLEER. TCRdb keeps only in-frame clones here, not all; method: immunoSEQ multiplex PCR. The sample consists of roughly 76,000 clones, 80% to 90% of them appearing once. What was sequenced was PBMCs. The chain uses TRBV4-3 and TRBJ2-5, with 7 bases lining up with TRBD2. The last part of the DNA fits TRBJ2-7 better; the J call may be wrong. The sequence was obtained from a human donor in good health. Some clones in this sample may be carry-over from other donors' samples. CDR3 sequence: CASSQGDSGFYEQYF. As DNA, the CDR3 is TGCGCCAGCAGCCAAGGCGATAGCGGGTTCTACGAGCAGTACTTC.